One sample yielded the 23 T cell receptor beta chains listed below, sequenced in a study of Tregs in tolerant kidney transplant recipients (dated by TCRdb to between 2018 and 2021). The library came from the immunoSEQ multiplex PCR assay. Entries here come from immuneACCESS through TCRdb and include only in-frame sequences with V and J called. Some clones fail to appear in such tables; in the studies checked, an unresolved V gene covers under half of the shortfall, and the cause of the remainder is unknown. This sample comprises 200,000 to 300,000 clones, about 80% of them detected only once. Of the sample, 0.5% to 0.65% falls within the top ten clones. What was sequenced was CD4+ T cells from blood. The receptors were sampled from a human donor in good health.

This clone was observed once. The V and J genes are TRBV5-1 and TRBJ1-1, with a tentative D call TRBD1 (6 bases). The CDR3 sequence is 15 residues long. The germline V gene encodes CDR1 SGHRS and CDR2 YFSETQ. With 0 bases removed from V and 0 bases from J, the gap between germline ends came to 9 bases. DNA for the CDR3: TGCGCCAGCAGCTTGGCCAGGGGATTGAACACTGAAGCTTTCTTT. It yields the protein CASSLARGLNTEAFF.

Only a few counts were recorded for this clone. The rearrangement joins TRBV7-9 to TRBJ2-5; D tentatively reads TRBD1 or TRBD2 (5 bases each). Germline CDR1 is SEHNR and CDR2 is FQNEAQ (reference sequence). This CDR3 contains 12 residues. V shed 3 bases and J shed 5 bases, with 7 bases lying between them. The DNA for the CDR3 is TGTGCCAGCAGCTTGGGGGTTGAGACCCAGTACTTC. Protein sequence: CASSLGVETQYF. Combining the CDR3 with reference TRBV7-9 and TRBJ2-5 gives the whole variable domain DTGVSQNPRHKITKRGQNVTFRCDPISEHNRLYWYRQTLGQGPEFLTYFQNEAQLEKSRLLSDRFSAERPKGSFSTLEIQRTEQGDSAMYLCASSLGVETQYFGPGTRLLVL.

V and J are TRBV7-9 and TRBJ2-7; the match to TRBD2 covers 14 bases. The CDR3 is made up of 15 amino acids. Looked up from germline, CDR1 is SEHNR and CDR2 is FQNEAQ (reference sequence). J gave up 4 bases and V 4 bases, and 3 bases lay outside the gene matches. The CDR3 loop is CASSSGTSGGYEQYF. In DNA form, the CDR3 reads TGTGCCAGCAGCTCTGGGACTAGCGGGGGATACGAGCAGTACTTC. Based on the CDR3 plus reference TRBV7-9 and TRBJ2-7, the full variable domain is DTGVSQNPRHKITKRGQNVTFRCDPISEHNRLYWYRQTLGQGPEFLTYFQNEAQLEKSRLLSDRFSAERPKGSFSTLEIQRTEQGDSAMYLCASSSGTSGGYEQYFGPGTRLTVT.

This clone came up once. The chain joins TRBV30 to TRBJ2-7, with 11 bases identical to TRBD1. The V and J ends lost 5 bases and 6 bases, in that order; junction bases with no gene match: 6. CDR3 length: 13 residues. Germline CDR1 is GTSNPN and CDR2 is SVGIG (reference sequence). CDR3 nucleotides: TGTGCCTGGGAAGGGACAGGGGGAGGCGAGCAGTACTTC. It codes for CAWEGTGGGEQYF.

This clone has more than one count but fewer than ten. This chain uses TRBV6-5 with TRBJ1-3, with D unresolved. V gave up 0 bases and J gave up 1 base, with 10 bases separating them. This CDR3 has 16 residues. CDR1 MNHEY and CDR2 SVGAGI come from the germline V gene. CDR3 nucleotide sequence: TGTGCCAGCAGTTACTCGAGGCAGGCATCTGGAAACACCATATATTTT. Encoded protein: CASSYSRQASGNTIYF.

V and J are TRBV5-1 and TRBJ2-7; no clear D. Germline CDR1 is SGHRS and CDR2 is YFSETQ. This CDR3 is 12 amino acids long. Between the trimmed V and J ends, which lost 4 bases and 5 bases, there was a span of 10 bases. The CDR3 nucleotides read TGCGCCAGCAGCGTCGGTCCTAACGAGCAGTACTTC. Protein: CASSVGPNEQYF.

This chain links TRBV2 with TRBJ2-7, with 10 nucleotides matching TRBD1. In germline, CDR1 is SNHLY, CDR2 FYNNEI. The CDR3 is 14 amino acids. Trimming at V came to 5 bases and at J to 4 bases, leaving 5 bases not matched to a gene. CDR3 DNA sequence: TGTGCCAGCAGTATCGACAGGGGGCCTTACGAGCAGTACTTC. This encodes CASSIDRGPYEQYF.

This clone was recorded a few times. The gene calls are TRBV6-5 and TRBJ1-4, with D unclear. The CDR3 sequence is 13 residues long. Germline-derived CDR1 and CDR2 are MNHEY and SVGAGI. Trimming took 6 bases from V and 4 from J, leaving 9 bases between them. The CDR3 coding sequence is TGTGCCAGCAGCAATACGCTTAATGAAAAACTGTTTTTT. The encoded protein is CASSNTLNEKLFF.

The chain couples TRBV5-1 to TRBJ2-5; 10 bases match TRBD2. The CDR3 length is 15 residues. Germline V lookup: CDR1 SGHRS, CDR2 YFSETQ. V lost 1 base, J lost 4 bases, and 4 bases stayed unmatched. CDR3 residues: CASSLSTSGAETQYF. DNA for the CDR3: TGCGCCAGCAGCTTGAGTACTAGCGGGGCAGAGACCCAGTACTTC.

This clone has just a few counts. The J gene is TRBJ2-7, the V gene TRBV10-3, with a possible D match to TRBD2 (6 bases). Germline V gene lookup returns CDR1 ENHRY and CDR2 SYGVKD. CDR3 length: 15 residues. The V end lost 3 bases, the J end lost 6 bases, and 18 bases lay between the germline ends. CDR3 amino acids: CAISDTTRGIVEQYF. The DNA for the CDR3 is TGTGCCATCAGTGACACGACTAGAGGCATTGTCGAGCAGTACTTC.

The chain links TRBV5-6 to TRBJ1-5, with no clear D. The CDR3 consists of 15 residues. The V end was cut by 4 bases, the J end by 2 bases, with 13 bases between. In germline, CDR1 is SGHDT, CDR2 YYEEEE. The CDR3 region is CASSLRIGGNQPQHF. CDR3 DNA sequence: TGTGCCAGCAGCCTCCGTATTGGGGGCAATCAGCCCCAGCATTTT.

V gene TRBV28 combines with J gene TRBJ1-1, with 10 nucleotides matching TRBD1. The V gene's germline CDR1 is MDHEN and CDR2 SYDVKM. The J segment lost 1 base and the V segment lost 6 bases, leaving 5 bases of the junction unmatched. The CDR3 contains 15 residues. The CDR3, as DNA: TGTGCCAGCAGGCCAGGGGACAGGGGGAACACTGAAGCTTTCTTT. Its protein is CASRPGDRGNTEAFF.

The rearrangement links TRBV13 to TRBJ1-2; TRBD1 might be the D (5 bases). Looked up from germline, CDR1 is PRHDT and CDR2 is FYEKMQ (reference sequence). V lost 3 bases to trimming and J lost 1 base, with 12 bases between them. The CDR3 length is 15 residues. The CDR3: CASSFQARGNYGYTF. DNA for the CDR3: TGTGCCAGCAGCTTCCAGGCAAGGGGTAACTATGGCTACACCTTC.

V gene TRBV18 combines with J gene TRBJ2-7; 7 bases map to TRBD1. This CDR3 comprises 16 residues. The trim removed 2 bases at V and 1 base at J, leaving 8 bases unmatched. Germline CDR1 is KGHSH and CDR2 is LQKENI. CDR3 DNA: TGTGCCAGCTCACCAAATACAGGGGTCATTTCCTACGAGCAGTACTTC. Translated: CASSPNTGVISYEQYF.

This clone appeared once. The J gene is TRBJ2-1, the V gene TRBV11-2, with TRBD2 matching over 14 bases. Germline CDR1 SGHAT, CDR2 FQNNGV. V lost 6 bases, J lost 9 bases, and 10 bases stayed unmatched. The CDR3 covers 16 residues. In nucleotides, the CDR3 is TGTGCCAGCAGACCTACCGGGACTAGCGGGAGAGTTGAGCAGTTCTTC. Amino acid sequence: CASRPTGTSGRVEQFF.

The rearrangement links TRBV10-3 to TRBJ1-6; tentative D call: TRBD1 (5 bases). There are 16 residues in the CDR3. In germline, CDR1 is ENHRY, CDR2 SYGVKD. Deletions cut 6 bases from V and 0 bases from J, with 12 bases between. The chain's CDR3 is CAIRGPGSSYNSPLHF. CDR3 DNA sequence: TGTGCCATCAGGGGGCCGGGGAGCTCCTATAATTCACCCCTCCACTTT.

The CDR3 DNA reads as TGTGCCAGCAGCGTAGTCAGTAGCGGAGTCACAGATACGCAGTATTTT. Protein sequence: CASSVVSSGVTDTQYF. J is TRBJ2-3 and V is TRBV9; tentatively, D is TRBD2 (6 bases). Germline V lookup: CDR1 SGDLS, CDR2 YYNGEE. Trimming left V 0 bases short and J 2 bases short, with 13 bases between. The length of the CDR3 is 16 residues.

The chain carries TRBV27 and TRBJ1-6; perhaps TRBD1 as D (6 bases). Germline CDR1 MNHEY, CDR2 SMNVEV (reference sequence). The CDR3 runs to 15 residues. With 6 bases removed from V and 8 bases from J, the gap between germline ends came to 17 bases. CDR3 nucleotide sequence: TGTGCCAGCAGCCTACCCGGACAGCCTTATTCACCCCTCCACTTT. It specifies CASSLPGQPYSPLHF.

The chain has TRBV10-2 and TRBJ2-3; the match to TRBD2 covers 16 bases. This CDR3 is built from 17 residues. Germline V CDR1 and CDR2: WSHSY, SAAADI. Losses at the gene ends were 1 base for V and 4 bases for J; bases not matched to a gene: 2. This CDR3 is CASSELGLAGGPDTQYF. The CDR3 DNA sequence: TGCGCCAGCAGTGAGTTGGGACTAGCGGGAGGGCCAGATACGCAGTATTTT.

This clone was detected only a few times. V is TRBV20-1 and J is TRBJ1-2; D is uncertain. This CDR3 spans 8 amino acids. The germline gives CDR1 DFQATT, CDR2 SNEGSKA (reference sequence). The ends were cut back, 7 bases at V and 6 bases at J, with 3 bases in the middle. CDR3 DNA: TGCAGTGTTAATGGCTACACCTTC. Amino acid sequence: CSVNGYTF.

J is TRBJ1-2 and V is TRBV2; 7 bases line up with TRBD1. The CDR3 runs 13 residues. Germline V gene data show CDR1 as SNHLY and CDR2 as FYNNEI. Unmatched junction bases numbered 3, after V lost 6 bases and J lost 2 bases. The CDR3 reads CASSLGQNYGYTF. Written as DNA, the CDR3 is TGTGCCAGCAGCCTGGGACAGAACTATGGCTACACCTTC.

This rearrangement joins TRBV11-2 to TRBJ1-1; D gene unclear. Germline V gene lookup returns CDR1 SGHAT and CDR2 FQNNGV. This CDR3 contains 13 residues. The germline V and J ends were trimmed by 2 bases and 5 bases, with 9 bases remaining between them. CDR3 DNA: TGTGCCAGCAGCTTACTCTCGGAAACTGAAGCTTTCTTT. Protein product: CASSLLSETEAFF. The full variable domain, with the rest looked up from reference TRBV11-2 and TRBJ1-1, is EAGVAQSPRYKIIEKRQSVAFWCNPISGHATLYWYQQILGQGPKLLIQFQNNGVVDDSQLPKDRFSAERLKGVDSTLKIQPAKLEDSAVYLCASSLLSETEAFFGQGTRLTVV.

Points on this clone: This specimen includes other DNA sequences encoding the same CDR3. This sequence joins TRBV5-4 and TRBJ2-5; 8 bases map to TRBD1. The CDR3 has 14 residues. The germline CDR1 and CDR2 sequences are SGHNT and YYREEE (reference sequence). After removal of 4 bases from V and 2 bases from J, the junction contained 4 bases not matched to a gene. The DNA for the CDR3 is TGTGCCAGCAGCGTAGGGACAGGACAAGAGACCCAGTACTTC. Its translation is CASSVGTGQETQYF.